Reported below is one TCR beta chain. Its antigen is still unknown. Germline assignment: CDR1 MNHEY and CDR2 SMNVEV (reference sequence). Trimming removed 6 bases from V and 7 bases from J; junction bases left unmatched: 7. The CDR3 covers 15 residues. This specimen comes from a study of T cells in Graves' hyperthyroidism and ophthalmopathy. Study conclusions and caveats: Researchers report that a 13 V-J model separated ophthalmopathy from stable hyperthyroidism. Before onset, ophthalmopathy was predicted by the model a median around 6.2 months earlier.

Graves' hyperthyroidism qualified as stable when ophthalmopathy did not progress within 18 months. Patients were excluded for uncontrolled infection, other autoimmune disease, pregnancy or lactation. The investigators amplified TCR beta CDR3 regions from RNA transcripts. HTBI primers drove first-round RT-PCR of the TCR CDR3. In TCRdb, the multiplex PCR reads were re-called with MiXCR into one record per CDR3 protein. The sample comprises 350,000 to 500,000 distinct CDR3 sequences, approximately 13% of which are singletons, and approximately 5.8% rests with the top ten. Sequenced input: blood. The source of this sequence is a woman aged 18-29 years with Graves' hyperthyroidism. This chain connects TRBV27 to TRBJ1-6; 9 bases are a match to TRBD1. The CDR3 loop is CASRGQGGYNSPLHF. The CDR3 region has the DNA TGTGCCAGCAGGGGACAGGGAGGTTACAATTCACCCCTCCACTTT.